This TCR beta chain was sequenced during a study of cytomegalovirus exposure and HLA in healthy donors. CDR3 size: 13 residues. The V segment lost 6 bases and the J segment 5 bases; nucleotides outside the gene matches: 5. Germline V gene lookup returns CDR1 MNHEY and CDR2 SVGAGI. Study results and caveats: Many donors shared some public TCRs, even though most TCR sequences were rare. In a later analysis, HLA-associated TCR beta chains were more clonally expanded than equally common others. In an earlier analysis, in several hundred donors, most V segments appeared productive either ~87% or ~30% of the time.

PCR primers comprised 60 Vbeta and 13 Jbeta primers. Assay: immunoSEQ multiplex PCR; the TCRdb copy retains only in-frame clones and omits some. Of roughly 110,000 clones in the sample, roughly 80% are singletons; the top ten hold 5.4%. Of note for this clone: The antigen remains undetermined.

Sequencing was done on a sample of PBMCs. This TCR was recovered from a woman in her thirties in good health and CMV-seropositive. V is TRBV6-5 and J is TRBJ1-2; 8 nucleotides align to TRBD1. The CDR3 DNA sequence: TGTGCCAGCAGGTCCGACAGGGGATATGGCTACACCTTC. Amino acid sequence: CASRSDRGYGYTF.